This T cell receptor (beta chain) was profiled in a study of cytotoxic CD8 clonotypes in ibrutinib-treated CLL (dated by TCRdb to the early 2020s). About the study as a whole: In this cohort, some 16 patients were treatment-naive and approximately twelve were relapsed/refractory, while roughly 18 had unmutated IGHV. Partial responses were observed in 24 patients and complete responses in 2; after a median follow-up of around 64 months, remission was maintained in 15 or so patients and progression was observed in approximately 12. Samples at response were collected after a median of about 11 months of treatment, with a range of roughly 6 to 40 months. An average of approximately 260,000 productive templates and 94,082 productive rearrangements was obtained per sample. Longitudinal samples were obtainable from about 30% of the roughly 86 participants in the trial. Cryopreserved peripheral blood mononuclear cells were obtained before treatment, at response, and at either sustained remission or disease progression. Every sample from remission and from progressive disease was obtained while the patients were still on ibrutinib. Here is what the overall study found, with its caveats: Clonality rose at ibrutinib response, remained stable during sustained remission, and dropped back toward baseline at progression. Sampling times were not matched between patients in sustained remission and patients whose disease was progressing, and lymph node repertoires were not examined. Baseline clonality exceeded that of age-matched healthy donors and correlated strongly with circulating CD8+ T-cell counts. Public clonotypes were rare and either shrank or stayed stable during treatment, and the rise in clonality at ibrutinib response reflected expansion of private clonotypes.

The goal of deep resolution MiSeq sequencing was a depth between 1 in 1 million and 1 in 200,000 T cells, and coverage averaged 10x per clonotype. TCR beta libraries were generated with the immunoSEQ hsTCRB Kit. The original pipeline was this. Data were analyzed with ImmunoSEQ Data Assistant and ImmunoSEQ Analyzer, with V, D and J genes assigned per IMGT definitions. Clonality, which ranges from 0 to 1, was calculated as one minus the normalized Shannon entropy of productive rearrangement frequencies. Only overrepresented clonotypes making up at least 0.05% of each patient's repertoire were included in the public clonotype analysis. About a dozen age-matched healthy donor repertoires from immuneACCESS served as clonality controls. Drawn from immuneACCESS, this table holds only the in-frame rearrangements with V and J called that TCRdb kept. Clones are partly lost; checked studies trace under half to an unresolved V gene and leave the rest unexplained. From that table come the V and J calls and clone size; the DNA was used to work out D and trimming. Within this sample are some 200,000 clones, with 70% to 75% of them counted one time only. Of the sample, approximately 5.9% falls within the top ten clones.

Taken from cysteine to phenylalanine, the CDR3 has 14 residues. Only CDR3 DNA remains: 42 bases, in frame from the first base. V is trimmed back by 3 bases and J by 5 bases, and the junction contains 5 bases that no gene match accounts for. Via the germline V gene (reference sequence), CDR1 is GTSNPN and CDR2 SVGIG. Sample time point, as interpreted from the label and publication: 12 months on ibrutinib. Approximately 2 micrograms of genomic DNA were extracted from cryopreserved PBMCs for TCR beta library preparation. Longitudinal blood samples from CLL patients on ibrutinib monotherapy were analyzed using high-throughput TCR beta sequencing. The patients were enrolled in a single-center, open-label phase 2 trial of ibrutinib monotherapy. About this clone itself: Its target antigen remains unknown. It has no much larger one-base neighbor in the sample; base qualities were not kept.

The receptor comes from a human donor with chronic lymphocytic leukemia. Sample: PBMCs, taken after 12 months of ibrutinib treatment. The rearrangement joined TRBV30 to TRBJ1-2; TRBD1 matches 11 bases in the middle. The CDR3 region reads CAWSGQGAGYGYTF. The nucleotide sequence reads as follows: TGTGCCTGGAGCGGACAGGGGGCGGGGTATGGCTACACCTTC.